These 10 T cell receptor beta chains were all obtained from the same sample, sequenced in a study of neoadjuvant anti-PD-1 for oral cavity cancer. Produced via immunoSEQ multiplex PCR; TCRdb's table is partial and in-frame only. The sample contains 14,000 or so clones, about 64% of which appear only once. The material was PBMCs, obtained before nivolumab (anti-PD-1) treatment. These receptors all stem from a person aged 40 to 85 with oral cavity squamous cell carcinoma.

The J gene is TRBJ1-5, the V gene TRBV27, with D possibly being TRBD1 (5 bases). The CDR3 runs 21 residues. Germline V gene data show CDR1 as MNHEY and CDR2 as SMNVEV (reference sequence). V gave up 5 bases and J gave up 0 bases, with 29 bases separating them. The DNA of the CDR3 is TGTGCCAGCAGTCATTTACCGATATGGAACGGCAGGGCTAATAGCAATCAGCCCCAGCATTTT. Its translation: CASSHLPIWNGRANSNQPQHF.

The genes are TRBV6-1 and TRBJ2-7; no definite D call. Germline V gene sequence: CDR1 MNHNS, CDR2 SASEGT. The CDR3 is 13 residues long. The V end was cut by 3 bases, the J end by 0 bases, with 6 bases between. DNA for the CDR3: TGTGCCAGCAGTGATCGTCTCTCCTACGAGCAGTACTTC. Translation: CASSDRLSYEQYF.

The rearrangement joins TRBV5-4 to TRBJ2-1, with D perhaps matching TRBD1 (5 bases). Germline assignment: CDR1 SGHNT and CDR2 YYREEE (reference sequence). The length of the CDR3 is 14 residues. V lost 2 bases and J lost 8, with 14 bases in between. The CDR3: CASSLTTDTDEQFF. In DNA, the CDR3 is TGTGCCAGCAGCTTAACGACAGATACGGATGAGCAGTTCTTC.

Only a few counts were recorded for this clone. The chain links TRBV7-2 to TRBJ2-7, with 11 positions matching TRBD2. Per the germline V gene, CDR1 is SGHTA and CDR2 is FQGNSA. This CDR3 has 16 residues. The V segment lost 6 bases and the J segment 4 bases; nucleotides outside the gene matches: 11. DNA of the CDR3: TGTGCCAGCAGTTCGGGACTAGCGGCTTCCCCGTACGAGCAGTACTTC. Translation: CASSSGLAASPYEQYF.

The rearrangement uses TRBV4-2 and TRBJ2-1; no reliable D call. This CDR3 region has 16 residues. V was cut by 0 bases and J by 4 bases, with 13 bases left in between. Germline CDR1 reads LGHNA; CDR2 reads YNFKEQ. The CDR3, as DNA: TGTGCCAGCAGCCAAGAGACGTCCCTCTTGTACAATGAGCAGTTCTTC. Translated, it gives CASSQETSLLYNEQFF.

V usage is TRBV9 and J usage is TRBJ2-2; D call uncertain. V lost 0 bases and J 2 bases, leaving 8 bases between the germline ends. Per the germline V gene, CDR1 is SGDLS and CDR2 is YYNGEE. The CDR3 runs to 15 residues. CDR3 in amino acids: CASSVVNTNTGELFF. In nucleotides, the CDR3 is TGTGCCAGCAGCGTAGTTAACACAAACACCGGGGAGCTGTTTTTT. The variable domain in full, with the rest retrieved from reference TRBV9 and TRBJ2-2, is DSGVTQTPKHLITATGQRVTLRCSPRSGDLSVYWYQQSLDQGLQFLIQYYNGEERAKGNILERFSAQQFPDLHSELNLSSLELGDSALYFCASSVVNTNTGELFFGEGSRLTVL.

This clone was seen a single time. In nucleotides, the CDR3 is TGTGCCAGCACCCAGCCCGGGACTGAGAACACTGAAGCTTTCTTT. Its translation: CASTQPGTENTEAFF. This chain links TRBV6-4 with TRBJ1-1, with D perhaps matching TRBD1 (5 bases). Germline V CDR1 and CDR2: MRHNA, SNTAGT. This CDR3 spans 15 amino acids. V lost 7 bases, J lost 1 base, and 16 bases lay in between.

V gene TRBV5-6 combines with J gene TRBJ2-1, with D uncertain. The CDR3 spans 18 residues. V lost 0 bases and J lost 0, with 16 bases in between. Per the germline V gene, CDR1 is SGHDT and CDR2 is YYEEEE. The CDR3 nucleotides read TGTGCCAGCAGCTTGGGTGAACTTCGGTTAAGCTCCTACAATGAGCAGTTCTTC. This translates into CASSLGELRLSSYNEQFF.

The V gene is TRBV6-1, the J gene TRBJ2-2; D not resolved. This CDR3 spans 14 amino acids. Germline CDR1 and CDR2: MNHNS and SASEGT. Between the trimmed V and J ends, which lost 1 base and 6 bases, there was a span of 9 bases. The CDR3 DNA reads as TGTGCCAGCAGTGAAGGGGCTAGTCCCGGGGAGCTGTTTTTT. This encodes CASSEGASPGELFF.

The chain is built from TRBV5-1 and TRBJ2-1; TRBD1 agrees at 8 bases. V was clipped by 4 bases and J by 3 bases; unmatched bases: 24. The CDR3 sequence is 21 residues long. In germline, CDR1 is SGHRS, CDR2 YFSETQ. CDR3 in DNA: TGCGCCAGCAGCAACAAAGGCCATGAGGGCGGGACAGGACGCAACTACAATGAGCAGTTCTTC. The encoded protein is CASSNKGHEGGTGRNYNEQFF.